The present TCR beta chain was sequenced within a study of technical replicates of blood from several donors. The CDR3 loop spans 15 amino acids. CDR1 and CDR2 (germline): SGDLS, YYNGEE. V dropped 0 bases and J dropped 5 bases, with 12 bases sitting between them. Clones were read by immunoSEQ multiplex PCR, and TCRdb kept only the in-frame ones, dropping some. This sample has around 63,000 clones; more than 95% occur once, and the top ten carry about 0.16%. This clone was seen just once. This TCR derives from a human donor in good health. The rearrangement links TRBV9 to TRBJ1-5; D possibly corresponds to TRBD1 (6 bases). The sequenced sample consisted of T cells isolated from PBMCs. The CDR3 reads CASSVDTGLHQPQHF. CDR3 DNA: TGTGCCAGCAGCGTAGATACAGGGTTACATCAGCCCCAGCATTTT. Full variable domain (missing parts from reference TRBV9 and TRBJ1-5): DSGVTQTPKHLITATGQRVTLRCSPRSGDLSVYWYQQSLDQGLQFLIQYYNGEERAKGNILERFSAQQFPDLHSELNLSSLELGDSALYFCASSVDTGLHQPQHFGDGTRLSIL.